This TCR beta chain is from a study of CD8 T cells in Susac syndrome (dated by TCRdb to about 2019). The study in broad terms: Repertoire sequencing was used to test whether CD8+ T cell activation and differentiation in Susac syndrome was antigen driven. On the study overall, not on this receptor specifically: The TCR sequencing and HLA analysis was acknowledged to have included a relatively small number of individuals.

CDR1 MNHEY and CDR2 SVGEGT are derived from the germline V gene. The CDR3 runs 16 amino acids, cysteine and phenylalanine included. Of all the DNA, just the CDR3 is kept, 48 bases in frame from base 1. The V and J ends are trimmed by 4 bases and 5 bases, leaving 18 bases between them. As for this clonotype: Its antigen is not yet known. Per-base qualities were not stored, and no clone one base away is much larger.

RNA was extracted using the RNeasy kit, and about 0.45 to 1 microgram was reverse transcribed with random hexamers. TCR beta CDR3 regions were amplified with the immunoSEQ multiplex PCR assay covering 54 Vbeta and 13 Jbeta segments. PCR amplification bias was corrected by using a synthetic template baseline for primer optimization and computational correction. Processing in the source paper ran as follows. Reads were annotated to V, D and J genes according to IMGT and were analyzed with immunoSEQ Analyzer, with only productive sequences retained. To calculate clonality, Shannon entropy was normalized by log2 of the number of productive unique sequences and then subtracted from one. Public and private clones were assessed among the 100 most prevalent clones of each patient and control. Clones were defined as Susac-specific when absent from the healthy and MS cohorts, from over a thousand published viral clones and from other ImmuneACCESS disease sequences. TCRdb trimmed public reads at Q25 via fastp, called clones via MiXCR and kept in-frame beta chains. Here each entry gathers all rows of one CDR3 protein and keeps the most common genes and DNA. None of the V and J calls come from the authors' own analysis; TCRdb made them. A total of about 250,000 distinct CDR3 sequences appear in this sample, 90% to 95% of them only once. The ten largest clonotypes hold 0.06% to 0.08% of the sample.

Peripheral blood CD8+ and CD4+ T cells from healthy donors, Susac syndrome patients and multiple sclerosis patients were profiled by high-throughput TCR beta sequencing. The multiple sclerosis controls were treatment-naive patients whose relapsing-remitting disease, either stable or active, fulfilled the revised McDonald criteria. Bulk CD8+ and CD4+ T cells were purified by magnetic negative isolation, whereas CD8+ TEMRA cells were enriched by FACS. Blood was collected in EDTA tubes and processed within 24 hours, with PBMCs isolated through density gradient centrifugation. PBMCs intended for TCR sequencing were cryopreserved in liquid nitrogen and thawed later in a water bath at 37 degrees C. Purity of sorted or isolated CD4+, CD8+ and CD8+ TEMRA cells was at least 90%.

This clonotype was obtained from a human donor with multiple sclerosis. The chain uses TRBV6-2 or TRBV6-3 and TRBJ2-1; TRBD1 is possibly the D segment (5 matching bases). The specimen was CD4+ T cells from PBMCs. The DNA reads as follows: TGTGCCAGCAGTTTCCCCGTCTATAAGGGGAACAATGAGCAGTTCTTC. Its translation reads: CASSFPVYKGNNEQFF.